The source of this TCR beta chain is a study of T-cell reconstitution after alpha-beta-depleted transplantation in children. The germline V gene encodes CDR1 SGHTA and CDR2 FQGNSA. CDR3 length: 14 residues. Trimming shortened V by 4 bases and J by 5 bases, and 13 bases separated the two germline ends. This sample's TCRbeta library carried unique molecular identifier barcodes. Using its own MiXCR run on the PCR reads, TCRdb lists one record per CDR3 protein. Of hundreds of thousands of distinct CDR3 sequences listed, roughly 15% are singletons. V usage is TRBV7-2 and J usage is TRBJ2-3; D could derive from TRBD1 or TRBD2 (5 bases each). The TCR comes from a human donor who donated a stem cell graft to a child with acute myeloid leukemia. Material: PBMCs from the stem cell graft donor, obtained from the stem cell graft. In nucleotides, the CDR3 is TGTGCCAGCAGCTCAGTGGGGACCAGAGATACGCAGTATTTT. This sequence encodes CASSSVGTRDTQYF.